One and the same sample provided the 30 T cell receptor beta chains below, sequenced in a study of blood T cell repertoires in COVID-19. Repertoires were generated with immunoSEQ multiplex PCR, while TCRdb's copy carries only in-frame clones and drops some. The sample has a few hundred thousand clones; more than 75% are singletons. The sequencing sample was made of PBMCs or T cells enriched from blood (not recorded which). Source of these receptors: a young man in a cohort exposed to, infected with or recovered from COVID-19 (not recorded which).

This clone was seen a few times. The CDR3 DNA reads TGTGCCAGCAGCTTAAGCGGGAGGTCGGGAACTGAAGCTTTCTTT. It is translated as CASSLSGRSGTEAFF. The chain uses TRBV7-3 and TRBJ1-1; D uncertain. CDR3 length: 15 residues. V lost 1 base and J lost 5, with 14 bases in between. Germline V CDR1 and CDR2: SGHTA, FQGTGA. The variable domain in full, completed from reference TRBV7-3 and TRBJ1-1, reads GAGVSQTPSNKVTEKGKYVELRCDPISGHTALYWYRQSLGQGPEFLIYFQGTGAADDSGLPNDRFFAVRPEGSVSTLKIQRTERGDSAVYLCASSLSGRSGTEAFFGQGTRLTVV.

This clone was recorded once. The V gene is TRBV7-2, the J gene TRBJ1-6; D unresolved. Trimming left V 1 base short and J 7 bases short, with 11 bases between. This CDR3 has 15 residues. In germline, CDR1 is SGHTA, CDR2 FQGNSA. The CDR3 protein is CASSLVWGGNSPLHF. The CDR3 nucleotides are TGTGCCAGCAGCTTAGTTTGGGGAGGCAATTCACCCCTCCACTTT.

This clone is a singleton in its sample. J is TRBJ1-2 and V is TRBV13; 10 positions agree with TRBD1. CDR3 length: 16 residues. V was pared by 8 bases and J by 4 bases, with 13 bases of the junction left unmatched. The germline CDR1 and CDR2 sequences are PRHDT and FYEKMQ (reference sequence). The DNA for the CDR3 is TGTGCCAGCTCCCCGGGACAGGGGCGCTACCGCTATGGCTACACCTTC. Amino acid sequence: CASSPGQGRYRYGYTF.

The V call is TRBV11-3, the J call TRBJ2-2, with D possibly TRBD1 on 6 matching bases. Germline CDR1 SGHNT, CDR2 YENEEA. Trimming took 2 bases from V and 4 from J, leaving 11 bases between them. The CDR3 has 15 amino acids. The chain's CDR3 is CASSLRGGGTGELFF. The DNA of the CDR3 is TGTGCCAGCAGCTTACGTGGGGGCGGCACCGGGGAGCTGTTTTTT.

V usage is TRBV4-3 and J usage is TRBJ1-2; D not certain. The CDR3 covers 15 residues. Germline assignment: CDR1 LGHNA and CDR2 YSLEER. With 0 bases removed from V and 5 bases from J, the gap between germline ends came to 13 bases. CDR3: CASSQEILALYGYTF. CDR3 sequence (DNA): TGCGCCAGCAGCCAAGAAATTTTGGCCCTTTATGGCTACACCTTC.

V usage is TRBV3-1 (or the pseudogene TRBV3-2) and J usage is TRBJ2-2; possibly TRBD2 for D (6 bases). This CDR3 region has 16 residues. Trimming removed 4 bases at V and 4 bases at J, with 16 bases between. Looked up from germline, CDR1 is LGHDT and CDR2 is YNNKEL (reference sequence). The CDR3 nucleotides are TGTGCCAGCAGCCGCTCCGGAGGGATGGGCACCGGGGAGCTGTTTTTT. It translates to CASSRSGGMGTGELFF.

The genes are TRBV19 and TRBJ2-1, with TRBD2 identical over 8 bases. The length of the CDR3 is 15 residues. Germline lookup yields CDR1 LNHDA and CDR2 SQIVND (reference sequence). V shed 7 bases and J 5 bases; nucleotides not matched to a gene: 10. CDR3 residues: CASTLAGITDNEQFF. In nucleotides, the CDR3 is TGTGCCAGTACTTTAGCGGGAATAACAGACAATGAGCAGTTCTTC.

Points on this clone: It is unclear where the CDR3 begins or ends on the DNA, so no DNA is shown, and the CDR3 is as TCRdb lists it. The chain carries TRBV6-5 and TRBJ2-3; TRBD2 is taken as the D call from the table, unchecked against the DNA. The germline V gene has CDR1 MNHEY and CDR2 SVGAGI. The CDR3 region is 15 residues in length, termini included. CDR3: CASSSSGGDTDTQYF.

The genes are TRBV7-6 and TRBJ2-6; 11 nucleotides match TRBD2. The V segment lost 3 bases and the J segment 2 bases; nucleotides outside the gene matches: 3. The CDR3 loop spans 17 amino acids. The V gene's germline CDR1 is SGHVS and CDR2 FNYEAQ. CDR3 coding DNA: TGTGCCAGCAGCTTGGAACTAGCGGGAGCTGGGGCCAACGTCCTGACTTTC. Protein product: CASSLELAGAGANVLTF.

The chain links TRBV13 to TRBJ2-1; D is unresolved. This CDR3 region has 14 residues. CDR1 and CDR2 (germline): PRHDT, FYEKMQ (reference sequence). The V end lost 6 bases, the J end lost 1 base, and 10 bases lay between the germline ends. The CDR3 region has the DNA TGTGCCAGCAGAAGACTTGTTTCCTACAATGAGCAGTTCTTC. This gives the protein CASRRLVSYNEQFF.

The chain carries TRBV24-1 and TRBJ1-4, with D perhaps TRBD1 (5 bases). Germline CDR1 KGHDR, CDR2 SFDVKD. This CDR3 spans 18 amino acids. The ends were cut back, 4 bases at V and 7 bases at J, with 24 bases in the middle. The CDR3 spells CATSDPLAGGERGEKLFF. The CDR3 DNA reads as TGTGCCACCAGTGACCCATTGGCCGGAGGGGAGAGAGGTGAAAAACTGTTTTTT.

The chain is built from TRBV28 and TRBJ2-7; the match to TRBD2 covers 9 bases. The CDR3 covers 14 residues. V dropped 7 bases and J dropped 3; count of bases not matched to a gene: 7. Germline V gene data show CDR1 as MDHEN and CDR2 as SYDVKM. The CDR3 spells CASKAGGLIYEQYF. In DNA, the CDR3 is TGTGCCAGCAAGGCGGGAGGGCTTATCTACGAGCAGTACTTC.

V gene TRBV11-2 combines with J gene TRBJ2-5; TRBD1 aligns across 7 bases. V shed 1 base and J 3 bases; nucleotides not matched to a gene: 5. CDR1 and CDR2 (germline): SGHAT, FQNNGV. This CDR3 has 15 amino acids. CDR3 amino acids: CASSLGGGSEETQYF. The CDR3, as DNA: TGTGCCAGCAGCTTAGGAGGGGGCTCTGAAGAGACCCAGTACTTC.

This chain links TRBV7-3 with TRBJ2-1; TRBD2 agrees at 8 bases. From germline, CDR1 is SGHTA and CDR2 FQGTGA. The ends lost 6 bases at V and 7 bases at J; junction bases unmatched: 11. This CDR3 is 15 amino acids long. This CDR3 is CASRESGRGFNEQFF. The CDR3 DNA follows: TGTGCCAGCAGGGAGAGCGGGAGAGGTTTTAATGAGCAGTTCTTC.

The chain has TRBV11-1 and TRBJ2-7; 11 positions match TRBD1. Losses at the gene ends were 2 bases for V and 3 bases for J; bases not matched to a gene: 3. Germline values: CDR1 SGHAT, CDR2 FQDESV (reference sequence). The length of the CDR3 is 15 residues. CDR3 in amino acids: CASSLRDRGIYEQYF. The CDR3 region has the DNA TGTGCCAGCAGCTTAAGGGACAGGGGGATCTACGAGCAGTACTTC.

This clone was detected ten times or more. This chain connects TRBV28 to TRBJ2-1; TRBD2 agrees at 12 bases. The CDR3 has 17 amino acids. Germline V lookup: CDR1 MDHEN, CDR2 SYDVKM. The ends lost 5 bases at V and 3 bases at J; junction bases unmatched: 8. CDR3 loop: CASSTLTSGSFYNEQFF. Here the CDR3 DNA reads TGTGCCAGCAGTACCCTGACTAGCGGGAGTTTCTACAATGAGCAGTTCTTC.

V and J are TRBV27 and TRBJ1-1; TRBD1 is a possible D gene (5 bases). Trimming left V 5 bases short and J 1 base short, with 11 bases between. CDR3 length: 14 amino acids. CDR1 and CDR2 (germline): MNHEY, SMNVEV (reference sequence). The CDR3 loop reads CASSALQGNTEAFF. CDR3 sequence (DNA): TGTGCCAGCAGTGCGTTGCAGGGGAACACTGAAGCTTTCTTT.

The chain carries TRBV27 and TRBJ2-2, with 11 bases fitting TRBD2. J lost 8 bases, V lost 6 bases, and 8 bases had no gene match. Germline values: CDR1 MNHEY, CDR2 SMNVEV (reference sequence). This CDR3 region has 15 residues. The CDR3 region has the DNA TGTGCCAGCAGCCTACTAGCGGGAGCCAATGGGGAGCTGTTTTTT. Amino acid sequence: CASSLLAGANGELFF.

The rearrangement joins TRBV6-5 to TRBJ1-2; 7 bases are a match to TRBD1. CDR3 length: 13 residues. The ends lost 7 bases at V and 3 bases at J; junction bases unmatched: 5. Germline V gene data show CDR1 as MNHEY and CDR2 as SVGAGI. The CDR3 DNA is TGTGCCAGCACGGGACAGCTCTACTATGGCTACACCTTC. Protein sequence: CASTGQLYYGYTF.

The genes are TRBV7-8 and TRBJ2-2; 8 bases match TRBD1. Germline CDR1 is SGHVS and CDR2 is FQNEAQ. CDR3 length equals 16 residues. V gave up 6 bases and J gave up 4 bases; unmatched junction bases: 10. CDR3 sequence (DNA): TGTGCCAGCAGTAGCAGGACAGGGTTCATCACCGGGGAGCTGTTTTTT. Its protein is CASSSRTGFITGELFF.

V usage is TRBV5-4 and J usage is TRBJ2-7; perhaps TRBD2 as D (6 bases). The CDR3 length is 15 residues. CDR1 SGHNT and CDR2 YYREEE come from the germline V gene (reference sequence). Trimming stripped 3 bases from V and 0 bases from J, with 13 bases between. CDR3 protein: CASSYLASSSYEQYF. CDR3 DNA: TGTGCCAGCAGCTATCTAGCGTCGAGCTCCTACGAGCAGTACTTC.

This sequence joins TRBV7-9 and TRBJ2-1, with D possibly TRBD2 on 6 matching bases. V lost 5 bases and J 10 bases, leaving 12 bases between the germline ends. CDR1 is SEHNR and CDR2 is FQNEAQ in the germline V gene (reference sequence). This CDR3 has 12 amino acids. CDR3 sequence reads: CASSEDSGEQFF. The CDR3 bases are TGTGCCAGCAGCGAAGATAGCGGAGAGCAGTTCTTC.

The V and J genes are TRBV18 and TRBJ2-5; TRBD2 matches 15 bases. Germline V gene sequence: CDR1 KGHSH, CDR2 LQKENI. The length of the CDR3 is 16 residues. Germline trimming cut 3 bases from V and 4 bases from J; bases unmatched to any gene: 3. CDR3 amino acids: CASSPGLAGGLETQYF. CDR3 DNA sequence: TGTGCCAGCTCACCGGGACTAGCGGGAGGCCTAGAGACCCAGTACTTC.

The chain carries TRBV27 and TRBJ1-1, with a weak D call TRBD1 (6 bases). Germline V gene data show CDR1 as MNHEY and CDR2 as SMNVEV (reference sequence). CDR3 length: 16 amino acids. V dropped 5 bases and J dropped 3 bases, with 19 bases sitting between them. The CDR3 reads CASSPGGGPKHTEAFF. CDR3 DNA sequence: TGTGCCAGCAGTCCCGGGGGGGGCCCCAAGCACACTGAAGCTTTCTTT.

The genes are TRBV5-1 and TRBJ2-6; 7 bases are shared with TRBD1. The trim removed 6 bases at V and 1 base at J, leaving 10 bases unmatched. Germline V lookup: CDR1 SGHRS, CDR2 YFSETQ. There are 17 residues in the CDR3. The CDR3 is CASTDGTVGSGANVLTF. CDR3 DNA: TGCGCCAGCACCGACGGGACAGTAGGATCTGGGGCCAACGTCCTGACTTTC.

CDR3 protein: CASQTGGISNSPLHF. The CDR3 region has the DNA TGTGCCAGCCAGACAGGGGGCATCAGTAATTCACCCCTCCACTTT. The chain joins TRBV28 to TRBJ1-6; 10 bases line up with TRBD1. Germline values: CDR1 MDHEN, CDR2 SYDVKM. The CDR3 is made up of 15 amino acids. With 8 bases clipped from V and 6 bases from J, the junction kept 7 bases outside the gene matches.

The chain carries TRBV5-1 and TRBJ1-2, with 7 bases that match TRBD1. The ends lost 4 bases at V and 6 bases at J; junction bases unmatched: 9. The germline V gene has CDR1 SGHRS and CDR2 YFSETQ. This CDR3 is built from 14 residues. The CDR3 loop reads CASSNTGALDGYTF. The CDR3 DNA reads TGCGCCAGCAGCAATACAGGGGCCCTTGATGGCTACACCTTC.

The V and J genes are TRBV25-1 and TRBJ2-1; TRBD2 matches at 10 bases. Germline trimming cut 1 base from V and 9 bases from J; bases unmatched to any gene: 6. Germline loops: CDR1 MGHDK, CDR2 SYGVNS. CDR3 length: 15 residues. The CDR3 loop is CASSESSGSMSEQFF. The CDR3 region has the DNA TGTGCCAGCAGTGAATCTAGCGGGAGTATGAGTGAGCAGTTCTTC.

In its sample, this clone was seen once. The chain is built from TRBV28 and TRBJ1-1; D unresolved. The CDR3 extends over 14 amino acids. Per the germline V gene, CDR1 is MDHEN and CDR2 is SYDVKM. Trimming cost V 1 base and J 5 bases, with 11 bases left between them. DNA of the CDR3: TGTGCCAGCAGTTTATACCGGAGAGTGACTGAAGCTTTCTTT. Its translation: CASSLYRRVTEAFF.

CDR3 loop: CASSLSGGAYEQYF. The CDR3 coding sequence is TGTGCCAGCAGCTTAAGCGGGGGGGCCTACGAGCAGTACTTC. The gene calls are TRBV5-4 and TRBJ2-7, with 10 bases identical to TRBD2. The CDR3 consists of 14 residues. V was clipped by 2 bases and J by 2 bases; unmatched bases: 1. Germline-derived CDR1 and CDR2 are SGHNT and YYREEE (reference sequence).